The source of this TCR beta chain is a study of blood T cell repertoires in COVID-19. In the study overall: Collection of acute and convalescent COVID-19 samples took place in the United States, Italy and Spain. Sources were T cells, B-cell-depleted T cells, or PBMCs; the material itself was cDNA or gDNA.

Study processing details: How many nucleated cells were present was estimated from reference gene primer amplification. TCRdb keeps only in-frame clones here, not all; method: immunoSEQ multiplex PCR. The V and J calls and clone size are taken from that table; D and trimming were inferred from the DNA. The sample includes about 140,000 clones, around 89% of them seen just once. The sample comprised peripheral blood. The sequence was collected from a woman of 80 years or more with acute or convalescent COVID-19.

This chain's CDR3 is CASSPRRGGNTDTQYF. The CDR3 DNA is TGTGCCAGCAGCCCCCGGAGGGGCGGTAACACAGATACGCAGTATTTT. The rearrangement joins TRBV7-3 to TRBJ2-3; a weak D match, TRBD2 (6 bases). Looked up from germline, CDR1 is SGHTA and CDR2 is FQGTGA. V gave up 5 bases and J gave up 2 bases, with 17 bases separating them. The CDR3 length is 16 residues.